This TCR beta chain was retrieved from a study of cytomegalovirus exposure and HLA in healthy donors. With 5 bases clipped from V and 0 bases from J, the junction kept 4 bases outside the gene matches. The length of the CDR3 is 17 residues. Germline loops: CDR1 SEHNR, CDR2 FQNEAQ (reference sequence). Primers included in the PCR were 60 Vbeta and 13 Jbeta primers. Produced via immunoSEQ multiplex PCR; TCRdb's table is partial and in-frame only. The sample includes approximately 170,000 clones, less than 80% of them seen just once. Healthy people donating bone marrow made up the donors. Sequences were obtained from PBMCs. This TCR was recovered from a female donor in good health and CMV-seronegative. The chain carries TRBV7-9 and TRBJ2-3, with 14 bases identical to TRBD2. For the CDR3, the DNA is TGTGCCAGCAGCCGACGACTAGCGGGGGGGAGCACAGATACGCAGTATTTT. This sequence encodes CASSRRLAGGSTDTQYF.